This T cell receptor beta chain comes out of a study of blood T cell repertoires in COVID-19. The wider study: Sample material is recorded as cDNA or gDNA derived from T cells, B-cell-depleted T cells, or PBMCs.

CDR3 length equals 15 residues. The germline V gene has CDR1 MDHEN and CDR2 SYDVKM. V lost 10 bases and J lost 2; bases outside the gene matches: 10. Per the authors' pipeline: Reference gene primers were amplified, and this amplification served to estimate nucleated cell counts. Data came from immunoSEQ multiplex PCR; TCRdb stores just in-frame clones and leaves some out. V and J calls and clone size are given by that table; D and trimming were obtained from the DNA. The data contain under 50,000 clones, roughly 80% of them seen just once; the ten biggest clones take up 7% to 7.5%. Sample: peripheral blood. The chain recombines TRBV28 with TRBJ1-5; 8 bases match TRBD1. The sequence derives from a man aged 35-49 years with acute or convalescent COVID-19. The CDR3 loop is CATDRGGGGNQPQHF. In DNA form, the CDR3 reads TGTGCCACCGACAGGGGAGGAGGGGGCAATCAGCCCCAGCATTTT. Together with reference TRBV28 and TRBJ1-5, the CDR3 gives the full variable domain: DVKVTQSSRYLVKRTGEKVFLECVQDMDHENMFWYRQDPGLGLRLIYFSYDVKMKEKGDIPEGYSVSREKKERFSLILESASTNQTSMYLCATDRGGGGNQPQHFGDGTRLSIL.